Listed below are T cell receptor beta chains from one sample, sequenced in a study of T-cell reconstitution after alpha-beta-depleted transplantation in children. TCRdb called the PCR reads again in MiXCR, with one record for every CDR3 protein. The table shows about 490,000 distinct CDR3 sequences, with roughly a tenth occurring only once. Sequenced here: PBMCs, sampled before TCRalphabeta/CD19-depleted stem cell transplant. The receptors originated from a child aged 2 to 10 with inherited bone marrow failure, due to receive a stem cell transplant. CDR3s include the opening cysteine and the closing phenylalanine or tryptophan. The D gene is left open where the match is weak. Size is omitted from some rows. Given values are once, few, many or a class for expanded clones.

V	D	size	J	CDR3	DNA
TRBV12-3/TRBV12-4	NA	many	TRBJ2-5	CASSLEGGNQETQYF	TGTGCCAGCAGTTTGGAGGGAGGTAACCAAGAGACCCAGTACTTC
TRBV6-2/TRBV6-3	NA	many	TRBJ2-7	CASRQRAYEQYF	TGTGCCAGTAGACAGAGAGCCTACGAGCAGTACTTC
TRBV12-3/TRBV12-4	TRBD1	many	TRBJ2-1	CASSGTDEQFF	TGTGCCAGCAGTGGGACAGATGAGCAGTTCTTC
TRBV7-2	TRBD2	few	TRBJ2-6	CASSADGRAGANVLTF	TGTGCCAGCAGCGCAGATGGGAGGGCTGGGGCCAACGTCCTGACTTTC
TRBV20-1	NA	few	TRBJ2-1	CSATIRPTYNEQFF	TGCAGTGCTACGATTCGGCCTACGTACAATGAGCAGTTCTTC
TRBV20-1	TRBD2	many	TRBJ2-2	CSAQGLKNTGELFF	TGCAGTGCTCAGGGACTAAAGAACACCGGGGAGCTGTTTTTT
TRBV5-1	NA	many	TRBJ1-3	CASSLAPGTGNTIYF	TGCGCCAGCAGCTTGGCCCCGGGGACTGGAAACACCATATATTTT
TRBV30	NA	many	TRBJ1-1	CAWSVLEGRAFF	TGTGCCTGGAGTGTACTGGAGGGGCGGGCTTTCTTT
TRBV28	NA	many	TRBJ2-1	CASSLGAGVEQFF	TGTGCCAGCAGTTTAGGTGCGGGCGTTGAGCAGTTCTTC
TRBV7-9	TRBD1	many	TRBJ2-7	CASSARQGDYEQYF	TGTGCCAGCAGCGCGAGACAGGGGGACTACGAGCAGTACTTC
TRBV5-6	TRBD2	many	TRBJ2-1	CASSGTSGRNEQFF	TGTGCCAGCAGCGGGACTAGCGGGAGGAATGAGCAGTTCTTC
TRBV28	TRBD1	many	TRBJ1-5	CASSLPGGNSNQPQHF	TGTGCCAGCAGTTTACCAGGGGGGAATAGCAATCAGCCCCAGCATTTT
TRBV20-1	TRBD2	many	TRBJ2-2	CSAIAGGSTGELFF	TGCAGTGCAATAGCGGGAGGTTCCACCGGGGAGCTGTTTTTT
TRBV20-1	TRBD2	NA	TRBJ2-7	CSADPTSGVYEQYF	TGCAGTGCAGATCCGACTAGCGGGGTCTACGAGCAGTACTTC
TRBV23-1	TRBD2	once	TRBJ2-3	CASTPGLAGNTDTQYF	TGCGCCAGCACGCCGGGACTAGCGGGGAACACAGATACGCAGTATTTT
TRBV20-1	NA	many	TRBJ2-1	CSASPSHPTRNEQFF	TGCAGTGCTAGCCCCAGCCACCCCACAAGAAATGAGCAGTTCTTC
TRBV20-1	NA	many	TRBJ1-1	CSAPLQGGTEAFF	TGCAGTGCCCCCCTACAGGGCGGGACTGAAGCTTTCTTT
TRBV7-9	NA	many	TRBJ2-4	CASSLGSGEWYIQYF	TGTGCCAGCAGCCTGGGGTCAGGGGAATGGTACATTCAGTACTTC
TRBV5-4	NA	NA	TRBJ2-5	CASTGMPSQETQYF	TGTGCCAGCACCGGGATGCCATCTCAAGAGACCCAGTACTTC
TRBV29-1	NA	many	TRBJ2-1	CSVGVAVPAGEQFF	TGCAGCGTTGGAGTAGCGGTCCCGGCGGGTGAGCAGTTCTTC
TRBV2	NA	few	TRBJ2-2	CASSGSRGRGTGELFF	TGTGCCAGCAGTGGTTCCCGGGGCAGGGGTACCGGGGAGCTGTTTTTT
TRBV5-1	NA	many	TRBJ2-3	CASSEVSQGRPGDTQYF	TGCGCCAGCAGTGAGGTCAGTCAGGGGCGCCCCGGAGATACGCAGTATTTT
TRBV7-9	NA	many	TRBJ2-2	CASPLNQGPGELFF	TGTGCCAGCCCTCTGAATCAGGGCCCCGGGGAGCTGTTTTTT
TRBV14	NA	many	TRBJ1-6	CASSPRRVNSPLHF	TGTGCCAGCAGCCCTCGAAGGGTTAATTCACCCCTCCACTTT
TRBV7-9	TRBD1	many	TRBJ2-7	CASSPRQGDGGEQYF	TGTGCCAGCAGCCCTCGACAGGGGGATGGCGGCGAGCAGTACTTC
TRBV4-1	NA	many	TRBJ2-5	CASSQGQAQETQYF	TGCGCCAGCAGCCAAGGACAGGCCCAAGAGACCCAGTACTTC
TRBV15	NA	NA	TRBJ2-7	CATSRDLGRYYEQYF	TGTGCCACCAGCAGAGATCTGGGCAGATACTACGAGCAGTACTTC
TRBV9	NA	few	TRBJ2-3	CASSVRGGSRDTQYF	TGTGCCAGCAGCGTACGGGGAGGCAGTCGAGATACGCAGTATTTT
TRBV7-8	NA	many	TRBJ2-7	CASSSDRRRGDEQYF	TGTGCCAGCAGCTCAGATAGAAGGAGGGGTGACGAGCAGTACTTC